Listed below are T cell receptor beta chains from one sample, sequenced in a study of T cells in Graves' hyperthyroidism and ophthalmopathy. TCRdb re-analysed the multiplex PCR reads in MiXCR, keeping a single row per CDR3 protein. The sample contains approximately 640,000 distinct CDR3 sequences, 15% to 20% of which appear only once. Material for sequencing was blood. Receptors originate from a woman aged 25 to 45 with Graves' hyperthyroidism. CDR3s include the opening cysteine and the closing phenylalanine or tryptophan. A D gene is named only where the DNA matches it firmly. Rows give clone size only sometimes, using once, few, many, or a class for an expanded clone.

d_gene,j_gene,abundance,v_gene,len,CDR3aa,CDR3nt
TRBD2,TRBJ2-1,NA,TRBV9,15,CASSVGASGGNEQFF,TGTGCCAGCAGCGTAGGGGCTAGCGGTGGAAATGAGCAGTTCTTC
NA,TRBJ2-7,many,TRBV28,12,CASSSGLDEQYF,TGTGCCAGCAGTTCGGGACTCGACGAGCAGTACTTC
NA,TRBJ2-5,NA,TRBV20-1,14,CSARVTGSQETQYF,TGCAGTGCTAGAGTGACAGGATCTCAAGAGACCCAGTACTTC
NA,TRBJ2-7,once,TRBV12-3/TRBV12-4,17,CASRGRAGGDQPHEQYF,TGTGCCAGCAGGGGAAGGGCAGGGGGGGATCAGCCCCACGAGCAGTACTTC
NA,TRBJ1-1,NA,TRBV19,13,CASNWDFGAEAFF,TGTGCCAGCAACTGGGACTTCGGGGCTGAAGCTTTCTTT
NA,TRBJ2-7,many,TRBV27,12,CASRGVVYEQYF,TGTGCCAGCAGGGGGGTGGTCTACGAGCAGTACTTC
TRBD2,TRBJ2-1,many,TRBV6-2/TRBV6-3,18,CASSYSPRLAGVMYEQFF,TGTGCCAGCAGTTACTCCCCCCGACTAGCGGGAGTAATGTATGAGCAGTTCTTC
NA,TRBJ1-5,NA,TRBV9,13,CASSVGLSQPQHF,TGTGCCAGCAGCGTAGGACTGTCTCAGCCCCAGCATTTT
TRBD2,TRBJ2-3,many,TRBV5-1,15,CASSSIAGLTDTQYF,TGCGCCAGCAGCTCCATAGCGGGTCTCACAGATACGCAGTATTTT
TRBD2,TRBJ2-1,many,TRBV7-2,14,CATILAGGPREQFF,TGTGCCACTATATTGGCGGGAGGGCCTAGAGAGCAGTTCTTC
NA,TRBJ2-3,many,TRBV28,13,CASSPYLVDTQYF,TGTGCCAGCAGTCCCTATCTAGTGGATACGCAGTATTTT
NA,TRBJ1-2,few,TRBV29-1,13,CSVELGGHYGYTF,TGCAGCGTTGAATTGGGCGGTCACTATGGCTACACCTTC
NA,TRBJ2-7,many,TRBV20-1,14,CSARDPSGAYEQYF,TGCAGTGCTAGAGATCCGAGCGGAGCCTACGAGCAGTACTTC
NA,TRBJ1-6,many,TRBV2,13,CASSAYRDSPLHF,TGTGCCAGCAGTGCTTACAGAGATTCACCCCTCCACTTT
NA,TRBJ1-3,NA,TRBV29-1,13,CSGQGYSGNTIYF,TGCAGCGGCCAGGGTTACTCTGGAAACACCATATATTTT
NA,TRBJ2-5,many,TRBV20-1,15,CSARDYQTVGETQYF,TGCAGTGCTAGAGATTATCAGACGGTCGGGGAGACCCAGTACTTC
TRBD2,TRBJ2-7,many,TRBV28,15,CTSALAGAGGYEQYF,TGTACCAGCGCCCTTGCCGGGGCGGGAGGCTACGAGCAGTACTTC
TRBD1,TRBJ2-7,many,TRBV10-3,14,CAISGSGQGYEQYF,TGTGCCATCAGCGGGTCGGGACAGGGCTACGAGCAGTACTTC
NA,TRBJ2-1,many,TRBV7-2,15,CASSLRVASYNEQLF,TGTGCCAGCAGCTTGAGGGTAGCGTCCTACAATGAGCAGCTCTTC
TRBD1,TRBJ2-7,many,TRBV11-1,15,CASSLARLTGSEQYF,TGTGCCAGCAGCTTAGCGCGTCTGACAGGGAGTGAGCAGTACTTC
NA,TRBJ1-2,NA,TRBV29-1,11,CSALMWYGYTF,TGCAGCGCCCTCATGTGGTATGGCTACACCTTC
NA,TRBJ2-7,few,TRBV5-6,15,CASSFRTYSSYEQYF,TGTGCCAGCAGCTTCCGGACATATAGCTCCTACGAGCAGTACTTC
TRBD1,TRBJ2-1,many,TRBV29-1,14,CSVARTGTYNEQFF,TGCAGCGTCGCCCGGACAGGGACCTACAATGAGCAGTTCTTC
TRBD2,TRBJ2-4,many,TRBV20-1,15,CSAGTSGSAENIQYF,TGCAGTGCTGGGACTAGCGGGAGTGCGGAAAACATTCAGTACTTC
NA,TRBJ2-3,many,TRBV7-8,15,CASSLTDPSTDTQYF,TGTGCCAGCAGCTTAACTGACCCTAGCACAGATACGCAGTATTTT
TRBD1,TRBJ2-2,many,TRBV5-1,15,CASRPGTANTGELFF,TGCGCCAGCAGGCCCGGGACAGCGAACACCGGGGAGCTGTTTTTT
NA,TRBJ1-4,NA,TRBV28,12,CASTLLGEKLFF,TGTGCCAGCACCCTCCTCGGAGAAAAACTGTTTTTT
NA,TRBJ1-4,few,TRBV12-3/TRBV12-4,15,CASLFAGATNEKLFF,TGTGCCAGCCTCTTCGCAGGGGCAACTAATGAAAAACTGTTTTTT
TRBD1,TRBJ1-5,NA,TRBV19,18,CASSKGAGVDYSNQPQHF,TGTGCCAGTAGCAAGGGGGCGGGGGTGGATTATAGCAATCAGCCCCAGCATTTT
TRBD2,TRBJ2-1,few,TRBV24-1,16,CATSETSGGGYNGQFF,TGTGCCACCAGTGAGACTAGCGGGGGGGGGTACAATGGGCAGTTCTTC
NA,TRBJ1-1,NA,TRBV3-1,14,CASSQEAHNTEAFF,TGTGCCAGCAGCCAAGAGGCCCACAACACTGAAGCTTTCTTT
NA,TRBJ1-5,many,TRBV20-1,14,CSARDPASNQPQHF,TGCAGTGCTCGTGACCCCGCTAGCAATCAGCCCCAGCATTTT
NA,TRBJ2-2,NA,TRBV12-3/TRBV12-4,15,CASSYTQGNTGELFF,TGTGCCAGCAGTTATACACAGGGAAACACCGGGGAGCTGTTTTTT
NA,TRBJ2-5,many,TRBV19,13,CASSKLGRETQYF,TGTGCCAGTAGTAAACTAGGTCGAGAGACCCAGTACTTC
NA,TRBJ2-1,many,TRBV18,13,CASSLRVRSEQFF,TGTGCCAGCTCACTCAGGGTAAGGAGTGAGCAGTTCTTC
NA,TRBJ2-3,NA,TRBV20-1,15,CSCETTSGIRSIQYF,TGCAGCTGTGAGACTACTTCGGGAATCCGCTCAATTCAGTATTTT
NA,TRBJ2-3,NA,TRBV6-6,13,CASSYSLGDTQYF,TGTGCCAGCAGTTACTCGCTCGGGGATACGCAGTATTTT
NA,TRBJ2-5,NA,TRBV11-2,14,CASSLDHSQETQYF,TGTGCCAGCAGCTTAGATCACAGCCAAGAGACCCAGTACTTC
TRBD2,TRBJ2-1,NA,TRBV19,15,CASRVSGSGFNEQFF,TGTGCCAGTAGAGTAAGCGGGAGTGGGTTCAATGAGCAGTTCTTC
NA,TRBJ1-6,few,TRBV19,15,CASSSTGTAATPLHF,TGTGCCAGTAGTTCGACCGGGACGGCGGCGACGCCCCTCCACTTT
NA,TRBJ1-1,once,TRBV27,14,CASSPNLGSTEAFF,TGTGCCAGCAGTCCAAATCTGGGGTCCACTGAAGCTTTCTTT
NA,TRBJ2-2,few,TRBV5-1,14,CASRFYGDTGELFF,TGCGCCAGCAGGTTCTACGGGGACACCGGGGAGCTGTTTTTT
TRBD2,TRBJ2-1,few,TRBV5-6,16,CASSLKTSGRGNEQFF,TGTGCCAGCAGCTTGAAAACTAGCGGGAGGGGTAATGAGCAGTTCTTC
NA,TRBJ2-2,few,TRBV7-6,13,CATPSENTGELFF,TGTGCCACCCCCTCGGAGAACACCGGGGAGCTGTTTTTT
TRBD1,TRBJ1-2,NA,TRBV20-1,13,CSAPTGINYGYTF,TGCAGTGCTCCGACAGGGATCAACTATGGCTACACCTTC
TRBD2,TRBJ2-5,NA,TRBV18,16,CASSPPSGRAQETQYF,TGTGCCAGCTCACCACCAAGCGGGAGGGCCCAAGAGACCCAGTACTTC
TRBD2,TRBJ2-3,many,TRBV28,16,CASSPQRGPSTDTQYF,TGTGCCAGCAGTCCCCAGCGGGGCCCTAGCACAGATACGCAGTATTTT
TRBD2,TRBJ2-3,many,TRBV5-1,16,CASSLGTSGRLDTQYF,TGCGCCAGCAGCTTGGGGACTAGCGGGAGATTAGATACGCAGTATTTT
TRBD2,TRBJ2-5,NA,TRBV28,19,CASSTVRGGGLAGQETQYF,TGTGCCAGCAGTACGGTTCGGGGGGGCGGTCTAGCGGGACAAGAGACCCAGTACTTC
NA,TRBJ1-2,many,TRBV6-1,13,CASSEQQIYGYTF,TGTGCCAGCAGTGAACAACAAATCTACGGCTACACCTTC
NA,TRBJ1-1,many,TRBV12-3/TRBV12-4,13,CASSLSGLGKAFF,TGTGCCAGCAGTTTGAGCGGCCTGGGGAAAGCTTTCTTT
NA,TRBJ1-1,NA,TRBV5-1,16,CASSLAVRQSNTEAFF,TGCGCCAGCAGCTTGGCAGTACGGCAGTCGAACACTGAAGCTTTCTTT
NA,TRBJ2-7,many,TRBV7-2,14,CASSLHRELDEQYF,TGTGCCAGCAGCTTACATAGGGAGTTGGACGAGCAGTACTTC